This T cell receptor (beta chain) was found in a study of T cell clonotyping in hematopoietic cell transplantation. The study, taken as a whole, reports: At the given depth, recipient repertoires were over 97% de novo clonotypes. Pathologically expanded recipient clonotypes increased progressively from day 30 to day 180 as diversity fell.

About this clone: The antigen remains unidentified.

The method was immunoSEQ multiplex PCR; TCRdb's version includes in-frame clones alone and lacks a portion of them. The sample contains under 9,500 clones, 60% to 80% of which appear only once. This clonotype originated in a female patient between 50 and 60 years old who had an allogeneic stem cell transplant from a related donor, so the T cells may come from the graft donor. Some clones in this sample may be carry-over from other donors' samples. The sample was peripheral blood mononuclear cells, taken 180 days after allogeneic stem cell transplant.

CDR3: CAISALNTEAFF. Here the CDR3 DNA reads TGTGCCATCAGTGCCTTGAACACTGAAGCTTTCTTT. This sequence joins TRBV10-3 and TRBJ1-1, with D uncertain. The germline V gene encodes CDR1 ENHRY and CDR2 SYGVKD. Trimming left V 4 bases short and J 0 bases short, with 3 bases between. CDR3 length: 12 residues.